The rows below give T cell receptor beta chains drawn from one sample of a study of type 1 and type 2 diabetes patients. TCRdb re-called the multiplex PCR reads with MiXCR, one entry per CDR3 protein. There are some 250,000 distinct CDR3 sequences in the sample; 45% to 60% occur only once, and around 13% lies in the top ten. The sample taken for sequencing was peripheral blood mononuclear cells (PBMCs). The receptors were gathered from a man younger than 30 with type 2 diabetes. The CDR3 runs from the conserved cysteine through the conserved F or W. Each record gives: CDR3 protein, CDR3 DNA, J gene, clone size, V gene, D gene. The D gene is left open where the match is weak. The listing skips clone size in some rows; elsewhere it reads once, few, many or a size class.

CDR3: CATIRLAGGNEQFF
DNA: TGTGCCACCATTCGACTAGCGGGAGGCAATGAGCAGTTCTTC
J: TRBJ2-1
size: once
V: TRBV6-1
D: TRBD2

CDR3: CDPRSLDNSPLHF
DNA: TGTGATCCGCGGAGCCTAGATAATTCACCCCTCCACTTT
J: TRBJ1-6
size: .
V: TRBV30
D: .

CDR3: CASSSPGVGNEQFF
DNA: TGTGCCAGCAGTTCCCCGGGGGTAGGCAATGAGCAGTTCTTC
J: TRBJ2-1
size: .
V: TRBV6-5
D: .

CDR3: CASSQSTSGGETQYF
DNA: TGTGCCAGCAGCCAATCGACGAGCGGAGGGGAGACCCAGTACTTC
J: TRBJ2-5
size: few
V: TRBV16
D: .

CDR3: CASVPYGAEGGVYGYTF
DNA: TGTGCCAGCGTTCCCTACGGGGCTGAGGGGGGGGTTTATGGCTACACCTTC
J: TRBJ1-2
size: .
V: TRBV7-9
D: .

CDR3: CATSDSTGSPYEQYF
DNA: TGTGCCACCAGTGATTCGACAGGCTCACCCTACGAGCAGTACTTC
J: TRBJ2-7
size: .
V: TRBV24-1
D: .

CDR3: CASSALLGLAGGPDTGELFF
DNA: TGCGCCAGCAGCGCGCTTCTTGGACTAGCGGGAGGGCCTGACACCGGGGAGCTGTTTTTT
J: TRBJ2-2
size: .
V: TRBV5-1
D: TRBD2

CDR3: CASSSGGAVGELFF
DNA: TGTGCCAGTTCTAGCGGGGGGGCAGTCGGGGAGCTGTTTTTT
J: TRBJ2-2
size: .
V: TRBV9
D: TRBD2

CDR3: CASGLPGTGSTEKLFF
DNA: TGTGCTAGTGGTTTACCAGGGACCGGGTCGACTGAAAAACTGTTTTTT
J: TRBJ1-4
size: once
V: TRBV12-3/TRBV12-4
D: .

CDR3: CASSFGSAYEQYF
DNA: TGTGCCAGTAGTTTCGGCTCAGCCTACGAGCAGTACTTC
J: TRBJ2-7
size: many
V: TRBV19
D: .

CDR3: CASSNREDNSPLHF
DNA: TGTGCCAGCAGCAACAGGGAGGATAATTCACCCCTCCACTTT
J: TRBJ1-6
size: many
V: TRBV2
D: .

CDR3: CSVGQGDNSPLHF
DNA: TGCAGCGTGGGACAGGGGGATAATTCACCCCTCCACTTT
J: TRBJ1-6
size: .
V: TRBV29-1
D: TRBD1

CDR3: CASSLGDSGANVLTF
DNA: TGTGCCAGCAGCTTAGGAGACTCTGGGGCCAACGTCCTGACTTTC
J: TRBJ2-6
size: many
V: TRBV11-3
D: .

CDR3: CATSVGSNYGYTF
DNA: TGTGCCACCAGTGTCGGTTCTAACTATGGCTACACCTTC
J: TRBJ1-2
size: few
V: TRBV24-1
D: .

CDR3: CASSIGGGRGSNTEAFF
DNA: TGTGCCAGTAGTATCGGGGGCGGTAGGGGCTCGAACACTGAAGCTTTCTTC
J: TRBJ1-1
size: .
V: TRBV19
D: .

CDR3: CASSRGTPYEQYF
DNA: TGTGCCAGCAGCCGCGGGACACCCTACGAGCAGTACTTC
J: TRBJ2-7
size: .
V: TRBV7-2
D: .